This TCR beta chain was captured in a study of cytomegalovirus exposure and HLA in healthy donors (dated 2017 in TCRdb). Study-level background: In an earlier analysis of some 610 of the donors, less than 350 Gb of sequence data and 95 million to 130 million unique TCR beta sequences from 180 million or so T cells were reported. On average, around 230,000 unique TCR beta nucleotide sequences were sequenced per donor among more than 350 genotyped donors of the cohort, with about 19% of those sequences being non-productive. Alongside the repertoire data, information on donor age, sex, ethnicity and CMV serostatus was compiled. Both class I and class II loci were covered by HLA typing, at four-digit resolution. Along with the roughly 700-subject first cohort, a separate validation cohort of 120 different subjects was used. To predict cytomegalovirus infection status, the study combined high-throughput TCR immunosequencing, statistical association of individual TCRs with disease status, and machine learning. Genome-wide SNP genotypes for about three fifths of the 666 donors were used in a later genetic analysis, which treated that subset as a discovery cohort. Rather than drawing on any new phenotypic data, the later analysis identified candidate immune exposures from TCR beta sequences and the way those sequences occurred across donors. An early release that covered roughly 600 HLA-typed donors contained approximately 300 gigabases of sequencing data and tens of millions of unique TCR sequences. An earlier analysis of 587 of the donors used high-throughput TCR beta sequencing to judge whether each TCR beta V gene segment behaved as functional or pseudogenic. The study profiled the T cell repertoires of under 850 subjects by immunosequencing and related them to cytomegalovirus serostatus. Of the roughly 410 genotyped donors, 75% to 85% were placed in the genetic ancestry cluster associated with self-reported Caucasian donors. The aim of the study was to test whether cataloging public T cell receptors could identify signatures of past pathogen exposure. The number of typed donors differed by locus: about 620-640 for A, B, C, DRB1 and DQB1; approximately 520 for DQA1; about 600 for DPA1; and 400 to 480 for DPB1. In a later analysis, previously published TCR beta repertoires from several hundred donors were re-analyzed and high-resolution HLA genotyping was added so that TCR occurrence patterns could be studied. Because of strong linkage in the cohort, a handful of DR-DQ haplotypes were treated as single units for association and clustering. All discovery cohort repertoires had been generated on a single sequencing platform. What the research found in general, with its limitations: The sequencing pipeline was judged likely to have produced a cluster of highly shared sequence variants as a technical artifact. The classifier was reported to diagnose cytomegalovirus status with high specificity and sensitivity in both the original cohort and the validation cohort. The earlier analysis of a few hundred of the donors excluded 15 to 20 rarely observed V segments, including chromosome 9 orphons, because counts were too low. Compared with equally common non-associated chains, HLA-associated TCR beta chains in a later analysis were more clonally expanded and had lower generation probabilities. Because HLA typing was missing for some donors at each locus, association tests included only the typed subset. When HLA alleles, especially DR and DQ, strongly co-occurred, attributing TCR associations to individual alleles was difficult. A few of the identified cytomegalovirus-associated TCR beta chains were confirmed in vitro to be specific for cytomegalovirus antigens. In an earlier analysis of about 540 of the donors, most TCR beta V segments were observed in productive rearrangements about 90% or about 30% of the time, broadly matching IMGT annotations. Only TCR beta chains were sequenced in this cohort, and the absence of alpha or paired-chain data limited detectable features. An association between a missense DCLRE1C variant and V-gene and J-gene trimming of TCR beta chains was found in a later genetic analysis and replicated in an independent cohort. Linkage disequilibrium might explain the correlated functional status among segregating V segments, but an unknown experimental factor could not be excluded. In a later analysis, more than 15,000 TCR beta sequences were associated with specific HLA alleles at a false discovery rate of 0.05. The authors suggested that the approach could potentially be extended to other disease states and immunological phenotypes. In the study, approximately 150 TCR beta chains were listed as associated with cytomegalovirus. In a later analysis, most CMV-associated TCR beta chains were found to appear HLA-restricted, with HLA associations seemingly driven largely by CMV exposure. Roughly uniform sequencing depth across donors was assumed in presence/absence analyses, although this assumption may not hold. A further reported finding was that TCR beta sequences accurately predicted the HLA-A and HLA-B alleles for most subjects in the first cohort. Most TCR sequences were seen in very few donors, while some public TCRs were found in many individuals. According to a later analysis, parvovirus B19, influenza, CMV and Epstein-Barr virus appeared linked to several top co-occurrence clusters. Because the 87-base-pair reads could not distinguish some IMGT-functional V segments, including TRBV6-2 and TRBV6-3, those segments were excluded. CMV serostatus was the only immune exposure information available for the cohort. Compared with the roughly 700-donor mean, donors in an Asian-associated ancestry cluster had fewer N-insertions in productive TCRs, according to a later genetic analysis. A later analysis found that TCR association rates varied across HLA loci, with DRB1 alleles showing the most associated TCRs and HLA-C alleles the fewest.

Receptors were amplified or captured by the immunoSEQ multiplex PCR assay. For the multiplex PCR, a mixture combining 60 forward primers for TCR Vbeta segments and 13 reverse primers for TCR Jbeta segments was used. The CDR3 region of rearranged TCR beta genes was amplified from genomic DNA by a multiplex PCR assay. On the Illumina HiSeq System, the amplified TCR beta libraries were sequenced as 87-base-pair reads. The source study handled its data this way. A later analysis tallied around 82 million unique TCR beta chains across the 700 or so repertoires, and some 12 million of those chains were shared by two or more donors. A nearest-neighbor algorithm error-corrected the raw reads and collapsed the reads into unique sequences, merging closely related sequences to remove PCR and sequencing errors. To assign V, D and J gene segments, CDR3 sequences were aligned to IMGT reference sequences. For a sequence to be retained, a match of at least six nucleotides to both a V gene segment and a J gene segment was required. A rearrangement counted as productive if the CDR3 had no stop codons and remained in frame with V and J, and every other rearrangement counted as non-productive. Following IMGT convention, CDR3 was defined as the stretch from the second conserved V-encoded cysteine to the conserved J-encoded phenylalanine. Sequences without an unambiguous match to a single V gene segment were excluded from the earlier analysis of a few hundred of the donors. An earlier analysis of 587 of the donors classified V segments as functional when productive rearrangements were above 56.7% and as segregating when the standard deviation between donors was above 5%. A statistical classification framework was developed to diagnose cytomegalovirus status using the catalog of TCR beta chain sequences. V and J gene assignment, in a later analysis, came from comparing TCR nucleotide sequences with IMGT/GENE-DB human TR gene sequences. In a later analysis, CDR3 sequences and most-parsimonious VDJ recombination scenarios were assigned using the TCRdist pipeline. In a later analysis, each TCR beta chain was defined by its CDR3 amino acid sequence together with its V-gene family, and reads lacking a unique V-gene family were excluded. In a later analysis, around 650 highly shared, low-generation-probability nucleotide sequences were removed to address suspected cross-contamination and a sequencing artifact. A later analysis calculated a clonal expansion index for each public chain from normalized within-repertoire ranks of inferred template counts. In a later analysis, generation probabilities were computed using a VDJ recombination model fitted to out-of-frame rearrangements, and the results were checked against IGoR. Hypergeometric tests were used in a later analysis to score TCR-TCR, TCR-HLA and TCR-CMV co-occurrence, with a repertoire-size bias correction applied to the TCR pairs. A later analysis estimated false discovery rates by permuting HLA or CMV assignments 20 times. In a later analysis, co-occurring TCRs were grouped using DBSCAN, with TCRdist sequence similarity added in when clustering inside HLA-allele-positive subsets. For co-occurrence clustering, repertoires with fewer than 30,000 or more than 120,000 public chains were excluded, along with 4 to 6 repertoires with anomalous nucleotide sharing. The table was pulled from immuneACCESS by TCRdb, which kept in-frame rearrangements only. Such tables lose some clones; where checked, under half of the loss comes from unresolved V genes, and the rest has no known cause. Clone size and V and J calls were adopted from that table, with D and trimming inferred from the DNA. This sample is represented by 95,000 to 150,000 clones; around 72% of them were singletons. The ten most abundant clones make up more than 3% of the sample.

V is clipped by 6 bases and J by 4 bases, and the sequence between their germline boundaries is 15 bases long. The CDR3 covers 13 residues, taking in both the cysteine and the phenylalanine. Only the CDR3 DNA is retained, 39 bases long and in frame from the first base. The germline V gene sets CDR1 to SQVTM and CDR2 to ANQGSEA. In its sample, this clone was seen once. No cognate antigen has been identified for it. Per-base quality was not reported, and no clone a single base away is much larger than it. The cohort comprised under 700 healthy bone marrow donors. Cohort members were all nominally healthy when sampled, although unrecorded immune exposures were likely present. The donor tested CMV seronegative and was one of the 352 seronegative cohort members. Every donor gave a peripheral blood sample, and the peripheral blood mononuclear cells from that sample were used for TCR beta sequencing. The Qiagen DNeasy Blood Extraction Kit was used to extract genomic DNA from the blood cell samples.

The sequence came from a man younger than 45 in good health and CMV-seronegative. The sequencing sample was made of PBMCs. The chain joins TRBV29-1 to TRBJ1-2, with no confident D gene call. Read as DNA, the sequence is TGCAGCGTACCCTCAGGAGGCGGCTATGGCTACACCTTC. Its product reads: CSVPSGGGYGYTF.